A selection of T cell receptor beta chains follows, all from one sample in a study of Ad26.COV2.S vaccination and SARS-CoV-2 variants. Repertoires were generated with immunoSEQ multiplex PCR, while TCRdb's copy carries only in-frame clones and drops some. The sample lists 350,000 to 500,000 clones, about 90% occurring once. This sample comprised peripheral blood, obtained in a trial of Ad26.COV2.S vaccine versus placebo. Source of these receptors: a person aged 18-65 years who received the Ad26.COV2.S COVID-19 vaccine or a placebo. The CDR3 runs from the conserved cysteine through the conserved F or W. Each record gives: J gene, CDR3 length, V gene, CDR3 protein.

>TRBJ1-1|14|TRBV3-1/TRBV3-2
CASSQYDTRDKAFF
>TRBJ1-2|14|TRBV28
CASSSNTFGYGYTF
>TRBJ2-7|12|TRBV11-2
CASSPPGYEQYF
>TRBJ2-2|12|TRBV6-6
CASSAFTGELFF
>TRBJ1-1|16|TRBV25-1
CASSEYPRDRNTEAFF
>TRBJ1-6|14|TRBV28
CASTPRAAGAKLHF
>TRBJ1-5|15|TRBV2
CASSDRDPEDSPQHF
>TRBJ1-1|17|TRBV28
CASRKQGVVGPNTEAFF
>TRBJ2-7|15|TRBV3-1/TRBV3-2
CASSQLGKKLGEQYF
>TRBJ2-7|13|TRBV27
CASSATHPYEQYF
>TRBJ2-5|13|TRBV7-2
CASSLAAQETQYF
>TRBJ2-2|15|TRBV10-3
CAITPTGGETGELFF
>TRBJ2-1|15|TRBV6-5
CASSLGLAGDYEQFF
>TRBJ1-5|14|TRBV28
CASSLVTSDQPQHF
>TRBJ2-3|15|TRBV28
CASRSGSISTDTQYF
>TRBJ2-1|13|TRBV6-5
CATSSGLNNEQFF
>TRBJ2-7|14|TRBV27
CASSLRRESYEQYF
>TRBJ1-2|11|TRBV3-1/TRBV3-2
CASSHAGGYTF
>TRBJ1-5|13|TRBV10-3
CAISPGWDQPQHF
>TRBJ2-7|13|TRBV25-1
CASSGTGVHEQYF